The 32 T cell receptor beta chains below were found in one sample sequenced in a study of T cell responses to AZD1222 COVID-19 vaccine. Assay used: immunoSEQ multiplex PCR; TCRdb lists only in-frame clones, some missing. This table holds roughly 130,000 clones, about 90% found once. The sample in question was peripheral blood, obtained on day 0 of AZD1222 vaccination. These receptors were collected from an adult in good health.

J is TRBJ2-5 and V is TRBV12-5; D unresolved. The germline V gene has CDR1 LGHNT and CDR2 FRNRAP. The CDR3 consists of 12 residues. V shed 6 bases and J shed 4 bases, with 9 bases lying between them. CDR3 nucleotide sequence: TGTGCTAGTGGAACCCTGGGAGAGACCCAGTACTTC. Encoded protein: CASGTLGETQYF.

This clone appeared once. Written as DNA, the CDR3 is TGCGCCAGCAGCCTCTCAGGGCGAGCTGGAAACACCATATATTTT. This encodes CASSLSGRAGNTIYF. The V gene is TRBV4-1, the J gene TRBJ1-3, with D perhaps TRBD1 (5 bases). The V end lost 4 bases, the J end lost 2 bases, and 12 bases lay between the germline ends. Germline loops: CDR1 MGHRA, CDR2 YSYEKL. The CDR3 extends over 15 amino acids.

The chain uses TRBV21-1 and TRBJ2-3. TRBV21-1 is recorded as a pseudogene. CDR3 length: 13 residues. CDR3 protein: CASSHFYTDTQYF. The CDR3 region has the DNA TGTGCCAGCAGCCATTTTTACACAGATACGCAGTATTTT.

The V gene is TRBV11-2, the J gene TRBJ1-3; D not resolved. Germline values: CDR1 SGHAT, CDR2 FQNNGV. The CDR3 is 14 amino acids. Trimming shortened V by 1 base and J by 4 bases, and 8 bases separated the two germline ends. The CDR3 DNA reads TGTGCCAGCAGCTTAGGAGGTCAGGGAAACACCATATATTTT. This sequence encodes CASSLGGQGNTIYF. The whole variable domain, remainder taken from reference TRBV11-2 and TRBJ1-3, is EAGVAQSPRYKIIEKRQSVAFWCNPISGHATLYWYQQILGQGPKLLIQFQNNGVVDDSQLPKDRFSAERLKGVDSTLKIQPAKLEDSAVYLCASSLGGQGNTIYFGEGSWLTVV.

V gene TRBV19 combines with J gene TRBJ2-2; 8 positions match TRBD1. Germline V gene data show CDR1 as LNHDA and CDR2 as SQIVND (reference sequence). The CDR3 is 16 residues long. V was pared by 3 bases and J by 4 bases, with 7 bases of the junction left unmatched. CDR3 nucleotides: TGTGCCAGTAGTATTAGGGGCAGGGGGCTCACCGGGGAGCTGTTTTTT. Translated: CASSIRGRGLTGELFF.

The V gene is TRBV9, the J gene TRBJ2-5; possible D gene TRBD2, 6 bases. In germline, CDR1 is SGDLS, CDR2 YYNGEE. Trimming removed 0 bases from V and 5 bases from J, with 8 bases in between. This CDR3 spans 13 amino acids. This CDR3 is CASSVAGGETQYF. Here the CDR3 DNA reads TGTGCCAGCAGCGTAGCTGGGGGGGAGACCCAGTACTTC.

CDR3 in amino acids: CASSPSGAGVYGYTF. CDR3 bases: TGTGCCAGCAGCCCGTCCGGAGCTGGGGTCTATGGCTACACCTTC. The rearrangement links TRBV7-3 to TRBJ1-2, with D uncertain. CDR1 and CDR2 (germline): SGHTA, FQGTGA. The CDR3 runs to 15 residues. The germline V and J ends were trimmed by 5 bases and 4 bases, with 17 bases remaining between them.

V usage is TRBV13 and J usage is TRBJ2-7; 7 bases match TRBD1. The CDR3 is made up of 14 amino acids. Losses at the gene ends were 3 bases for V and 1 base for J; bases not matched to a gene: 3. Germline CDR1 is PRHDT and CDR2 is FYEKMQ (reference sequence). The CDR3 spells CASSLTGMSYEQYF. CDR3 nucleotides: TGTGCCAGCAGCTTGACAGGGATGTCCTACGAGCAGTACTTC.

V is TRBV19 and J is TRBJ1-1, with 9 nucleotides matching TRBD1. This CDR3 contains 14 residues. V gave up 5 bases and J gave up 5 bases; unmatched junction bases: 6. Germline CDR1 LNHDA, CDR2 SQIVND (reference sequence). In nucleotides, the CDR3 is TGTGCCAGTAGTGTGACAGGGGGAGGAACTGAAGCTTTCTTT. Translation: CASSVTGGGTEAFF. Variable domain in full (rest from reference TRBV19 and TRBJ1-1): DGGITQSPKYLFRKEGQNVTLSCEQNLNHDAMYWYRQDPGQGLRLIYYSQIVNDFQKGDIAEGYSVSREKKESFPLTVTSAQKNPTAFYLCASSVTGGGTEAFFGQGTRLTVV.

The rearrangement joins TRBV28 to TRBJ1-1; the D gene is possibly TRBD1 (6 bases). V was clipped by 5 bases and J by 7 bases, with 11 bases between them. The germline CDR1 and CDR2 sequences are MDHEN and SYDVKM. The CDR3 covers 12 residues. The CDR3 DNA follows: TGTGCCAGCAGTCCAGACAGGTTTGAAGCTTTCTTT. Its protein product is CASSPDRFEAFF.

J is TRBJ1-1 and V is TRBV6-2 or TRBV6-3, with 7 bases lining up with TRBD1. Germline lookup yields CDR1 MNHEY and CDR2 SVGEGT. J lost 5 bases, V lost 2 bases, and 5 bases had no gene match. This CDR3 has 14 amino acids. In DNA, the CDR3 is TGTGCCAGCAGTTACAAGGGGGCGTTTACTGAAGCTTTCTTT. Translation: CASSYKGAFTEAFF.

The chain has TRBV24-1 and TRBJ2-1, with D uncertain. V lost 5 bases and J 6 bases, leaving 10 bases between the germline ends. CDR3 size: 13 residues. The germline CDR1 and CDR2 sequences are KGHDR and SFDVKD. The CDR3 sequence: CATSGWRRNEQFF. The CDR3 coding sequence is TGTGCCACCAGTGGCTGGCGACGCAATGAGCAGTTCTTC.

The chain recombines TRBV5-4 with TRBJ1-2, with D possibly being TRBD1 (5 bases). The CDR3 is 14 residues long. Trimming took 6 bases from V and 1 from J, leaving 13 bases between them. The germline gives CDR1 SGHNT, CDR2 YYREEE (reference sequence). Written as DNA, the CDR3 is TGTGCCAGCAACAAAGAAGACAGTAACTATGGCTACACCTTC. This encodes CASNKEDSNYGYTF.

Written as DNA, the CDR3 is TGTGCCAGCAGTGATAGGCAGGAGCCCCAGCATTTT. Its translation is CASSDRQEPQHF. This sequence joins TRBV2 and TRBJ1-5, with D unclear. Germline CDR1 SNHLY, CDR2 FYNNEI. The CDR3 is made up of 12 amino acids. The V gene lost 3 bases and the J gene lost 8 bases, with 8 bases spanning the gap.

This chain links TRBV28 with TRBJ2-7; D is perhaps TRBD1 or TRBD2 (5 bases each). Germline loops: CDR1 MDHEN, CDR2 SYDVKM. V lost 7 bases to trimming and J lost 5 bases, with 15 bases between them. There are 13 residues in the CDR3. DNA for the CDR3: TGTGCCAGCATAAAAGGGACCTCGAACGAGCAGTACTTC. Amino acid sequence: CASIKGTSNEQYF.

The chain carries TRBV29-1 and TRBJ2-7, with D perhaps TRBD1 (6 bases). Germline V gene lookup returns CDR1 SQVTM and CDR2 ANQGSEA. This CDR3 is built from 11 residues. The germline V and J ends were trimmed by 7 bases and 2 bases, with 9 bases remaining between them. Here the CDR3 reads CSARDTYEQYF. The CDR3 DNA sequence: TGCAGCGCCCGGGACACCTACGAGCAGTACTTC.

This chain links TRBV6-2 or TRBV6-3 with TRBJ2-5; D is perhaps TRBD2 (5 bases). Per germline, CDR1 MNHEY and CDR2 SVGEGT. The CDR3 totals 15 residues. The ends were cut back, 2 bases at V and 5 bases at J, with 15 bases in the middle. The CDR3 sequence is CASSYQRLVGETQYF. In nucleotides, the CDR3 is TGTGCCAGCAGTTACCAGCGGTTGGTCGGGGAGACCCAGTACTTC.

This chain joins TRBV7-2 and TRBJ2-7, with TRBD2 matching 7 bases. Germline CDR1 SGHTA, CDR2 FQGNSA. The CDR3 is 16 amino acids. The trim removed 1 base at V and 0 bases at J, leaving 6 bases unmatched. The CDR3 DNA reads TGTGCCAGCAGCTTAGGCGGGACTATTTCCTCCTACGAGCAGTACTTC. Its translation: CASSLGGTISSYEQYF.

The chain couples TRBV12-5 to TRBJ2-3; the match to TRBD1 covers 9 bases. The CDR3 is 15 amino acids. The junction had 7 bases not matched to a gene; V was cut back by 5 bases and J by 4 bases. In germline, CDR1 is LGHNT, CDR2 FRNRAP. This CDR3 reads CASGAGTGPPDTQYF. DNA for the CDR3: TGTGCTAGTGGTGCCGGGACAGGGCCCCCAGATACGCAGTATTTT.

This clone was seen a single time. V and J are TRBV4-3 and TRBJ2-7; 7 bases match TRBD1. Germline V gives CDR1 LGHNA, CDR2 YSLEER. The CDR3 loop spans 14 amino acids. J lost 5 bases, V lost 2 bases, and 6 bases had no gene match. Written as DNA, the CDR3 is TGCGCCAGCAGCCAATTGACAGGGTCCCACGAGCAGTACTTC. As protein: CASSQLTGSHEQYF.

CDR3 sequence: CASSADSVNSPLHF. The CDR3 DNA reads TGTGCCAGCAGCGCGGACAGTGTAAATTCACCCCTCCACTTT. The V and J genes are TRBV5-5 and TRBJ1-6; D is perhaps TRBD1 (6 bases). The CDR3 is made up of 14 amino acids. From germline, CDR1 is SGHKS and CDR2 YYEKEE (reference sequence). The ends were cut back, 4 bases at V and 7 bases at J, with 12 bases in the middle.

This chain uses TRBV19 with TRBJ2-2; 9 positions match TRBD1. Unmatched junction bases numbered 7, after V lost 7 bases and J lost 7 bases. CDR3 length: 14 residues. Germline V gene sequence: CDR1 LNHDA, CDR2 SQIVND (reference sequence). CDR3 sequence (DNA): TGTGCCAGTAACCACAGGGGGCAAGGCGGGGAGCTGTTTTTT. The encoded protein is CASNHRGQGGELFF.

The chain has TRBV18 and TRBJ2-7, with 9 bases identical to TRBD1. V shed 2 bases, J shed 5 bases, and the junction held 7 bases outside the gene matches. The CDR3 has 15 amino acids. From germline, CDR1 is KGHSH and CDR2 LQKENI. The CDR3 spells CASSPGTGHPDEQYF. The CDR3 DNA reads TGTGCCAGCTCACCAGGGACAGGGCATCCGGACGAGCAGTACTTC.

V usage is TRBV7-3 and J usage is TRBJ1-1; a possible D gene is TRBD1 (6 bases). Germline CDR1 SGHTA, CDR2 FQGTGA. The CDR3 extends over 16 amino acids. V shed 8 bases and J shed 2 bases, with 21 bases lying between them. CDR3 in amino acids: CASSSGGPGHNTEAFF. The CDR3 DNA is TGTGCCAGCTCCTCTGGGGGACCGGGACACAACACTGAAGCTTTCTTT.

The chain joins TRBV7-3 to TRBJ2-3; unclear D gene. Trimming removed 5 bases from V and 0 bases from J, with 12 bases in between. This CDR3 is 15 amino acids long. The germline V gene encodes CDR1 SGHTA and CDR2 FQGTGA. The CDR3 DNA reads as TGTGCCAGCAGCCGGCTGGCTTCTAGCACAGATACGCAGTATTTT. It encodes CASSRLASSTDTQYF.

The J gene is TRBJ2-7, the V gene TRBV5-1; D remains unclear. Trimming shortened V by 2 bases and J by 5 bases, and 14 bases separated the two germline ends. Germline CDR1 and CDR2: SGHRS and YFSETQ. The CDR3 totals 14 residues. The CDR3, as DNA: TGCGCCAGCAGCTTATTCTCAACATCCGACGAGCAGTACTTC. Its protein is CASSLFSTSDEQYF.

The gene calls are TRBV24-1 and TRBJ2-6; D may be TRBD1 (6 bases). Looked up from germline, CDR1 is KGHDR and CDR2 is SFDVKD. The CDR3 runs 18 residues. Trimming removed 3 bases at V and 3 bases at J, with 17 bases between. CDR3 DNA sequence: TGTGCCACCAGTGATCATCGACCAAGCAGGGGTGGGGCCAACGTCCTGACTTTC. Translating it yields CATSDHRPSRGGANVLTF.

The chain is built from TRBV5-1 and TRBJ2-1, with TRBD1 matching 7 bases. V gave up 4 bases and J gave up 7 bases; unmatched junction bases: 11. In germline, CDR1 is SGHRS, CDR2 YFSETQ. The CDR3 is 15 amino acids. The CDR3 reads CASSHFPTGSNEQFF. The CDR3 region has the DNA TGCGCCAGCAGCCATTTCCCGACAGGGTCAAATGAGCAGTTCTTC.

CDR3 sequence reads: CATSDPRTESNEQFF. The CDR3 bases are TGTGCCACCAGTGACCCTCGGACAGAAAGCAATGAGCAGTTCTTC. The chain employs TRBV24-1 and TRBJ2-1; weak D call: TRBD1 (6 bases). This CDR3 has 15 residues. Germline CDR1 KGHDR, CDR2 SFDVKD. V gave up 4 bases and J gave up 6 bases, with 15 bases separating them.

The chain is built from TRBV4-1 and TRBJ2-7; D gene unclear. Trimming removed 2 bases from V and 0 bases from J, with 8 bases in between. Looked up from germline, CDR1 is MGHRA and CDR2 is YSYEKL. The CDR3 has 14 amino acids. The chain's CDR3 is CASSQTRASYEQYF. The CDR3 region has the DNA TGCGCCAGCAGCCAAACTCGAGCCTCCTACGAGCAGTACTTC.

The V gene is TRBV5-1, the J gene TRBJ1-1; 7 bases match TRBD1. The CDR3 extends over 15 amino acids. From germline, CDR1 is SGHRS and CDR2 YFSETQ. The V gene end was trimmed by 4 bases and the J gene end by 1 base; junction bases not matched to a gene: 7. The CDR3 is CASSPSNRGNTEAFF. As DNA, the CDR3 is TGCGCCAGCAGCCCTTCTAACAGGGGGAACACTGAAGCTTTCTTT.

The chain recombines TRBV2 with TRBJ2-5, with TRBD2 as a possible D gene (6 bases). Per the germline V gene, CDR1 is SNHLY and CDR2 is FYNNEI. The CDR3 length is 15 residues. V was trimmed by 2 bases and J by 5 bases, leaving 15 bases between them. The CDR3 is CASSESRGRGETQYF. In nucleotides, the CDR3 is TGTGCCAGCAGTGAATCCCGGGGGAGAGGGGAGACCCAGTACTTC. Supplemented by reference TRBV2 and TRBJ2-5, the full variable domain reads EPEVTQTPSHQVTQMGQEVILRCVPISNHLYFYWYRQILGQKVEFLVSFYNNEISEKSEIFDDQFSVERPDGSNFTLKIRSTKLEDSAMYFCASSESRGRGETQYFGPGTRLLVL.